This T cell receptor beta chain is drawn from a study of T cell repertoires in cytomegalovirus infection. At the level of the study: HLA-C-restricted CMV epitopes, recently identified, and well-studied HLA-B-restricted ones were used by the study. Indications of both CMV infection and matching HLA type were provided by public TCR beta signatures. Study-level results: There were carriers of CMV plus the relevant HLA, and cumulative public TCR beta family frequency identified them. Ex vivo responses were dominated by HLA-C-restricted CMV-specific TCR beta clonotypes.

TCRdb analysed the reads with MiXCR anew, one entry per CDR3 protein. The sample shows approximately 270,000 distinct CDR3 sequences, less than 25% of them seen only once. Germline V CDR1 and CDR2: SQVTM, ANQGSEA. The junction had 6 bases not matched to a gene; V was cut back by 5 bases and J by 6 bases. The CDR3 runs 12 residues. This clonotype showed up just a few times. Antigen unknown. The material was cultured PBMCs, obtained from culture after CMV antigen stimulation. The TCR sequence derives from a human donor in good health (CMV status not recorded). Some clones in this sample may be carry-over from other donors' samples. The V call is TRBV29-1, the J call TRBJ1-1; 7 nucleotides align to TRBD1. This CDR3 reads CSVIRGGPEAFF. The CDR3 DNA reads as TGCAGCGTTATCAGGGGGGGACCTGAAGCTTTCTTT.